The rows below give T cell receptor beta chains drawn from one sample of a study of T cells in localized non-small cell lung cancer. Produced via immunoSEQ multiplex PCR; TCRdb's table is partial and in-frame only. This sample carries about 74,000 clones, 65% to 85% of them seen once, and the ten largest clones take 1% to 1.5%. The input for sequencing was peripheral blood, taken before any cancer treatment. The receptor set was obtained from an older female donor with stage I lung adenocarcinoma. Each CDR3 is given with its conserved first and last residue. D genes are given only for firm matches. Size tells how often a clone was seen (once, few, many) or the class of an expanded clone, and some rows leave it out.

>TRBV6-1|NA|TRBJ1-2|few
TGTGCCAGCAGTGTGCTGTGGGGGTATGGCTACACCTTC
CASSVLWGYGYTF
>TRBV29-1|TRBD1|TRBJ1-1|once
TGCAGCGTTGAAGCTCCCTCGGGGGGACAGGGGAACACTGAAGCTTTCTTT
CSVEAPSGGQGNTEAFF
>TRBV28|NA|TRBJ2-1|NA
TGTGCCAGCAATCCCCCGGGGTCCTCCTACAATGAGCAGTTCTTC
CASNPPGSSYNEQFF
>TRBV5-5|NA|TRBJ1-5|NA
TGTGCCAGCAGCTTGTATCCCGGAAATCAGCCCCAGCATTTT
CASSLYPGNQPQHF
>TRBV10-1|NA|TRBJ2-6|NA
TGCGCCAGCAGTGAGCGGCAGGGGGGCAGTTCTGGGGCCAACGTCCTGACTTTC
CASSERQGGSSGANVLTF
>TRBV4-3|NA|TRBJ1-2|NA
TGCGCCAGCAGCCCCAAAAGTCGGGACTCAAACTATGGCTACACCTTC
CASSPKSRDSNYGYTF
>TRBV9|NA|TRBJ2-2|few
TGTGCCAGCAGCGTAGTGTCGGGGTACGTGAACACCGGGGAGCTGTTTTTT
CASSVVSGYVNTGELFF
>TRBV19|NA|TRBJ1-5|NA
TGTGCCAGTAGTGTCGACAAAGGCCATCAGCCCCAGCATTTT
CASSVDKGHQPQHF
>TRBV7-6|NA|TRBJ1-3|NA
TGTGCCAGCAGCTTAGGGCCGTCTGGAAACACCATATATTTT
CASSLGPSGNTIYF
>TRBV7-6|TRBD2|TRBJ2-3|NA
TGTGCCAGCAGCTCAACTGGACTAGCGGAGGCCACAGATACGCAGTATTTT
CASSSTGLAEATDTQYF
>TRBV2|TRBD1|TRBJ2-2|NA
TGTGCCAGCAGAGGGACAGGGGGAGGGGCCGGGGAGCTGTTTTTT
CASRGTGGGAGELFF
>TRBV28|TRBD2|TRBJ2-1|NA
TGTGCCAGCAGGAACCTGAGGGCTAGCGGGTACAATGAGCAGTTCTTC
CASRNLRASGYNEQFF
>TRBV4-2|NA|TRBJ2-5|NA
TGTGCCAGCAGCCTAGCGGCCCAAGAGACCCAGTACTTC
CASSLAAQETQYF
>TRBV19|NA|TRBJ2-1|NA
TGTGCCAGTAGTATAGGGCCCACCTACTCCTACAATGAGCAGTTCTTC
CASSIGPTYSYNEQFF
>TRBV5-6|TRBD1|TRBJ2-4|once
TGTGCCAGCAGCTGGGCTCGATCGGGACAGAAAAACATTCAGTACTTC
CASSWARSGQKNIQYF
>TRBV12-5|NA|TRBJ1-5|few
TGTGCTAGTGGTTTGGAGAACCAGCCCCAGCATTTT
CASGLENQPQHF
>TRBV5-6|NA|TRBJ2-7|NA
TGTGCCAGCAGCTTTGTCACCAGGAGGAGCTCCTACGAGCAGTACTTC
CASSFVTRRSSYEQYF
>TRBV4-1|TRBD1|TRBJ1-3|NA
TGCGCCAGCAGCTCAGACAGGGGAACTGGAAACACCATATATTTT
CASSSDRGTGNTIYF
>TRBV15|NA|TRBJ2-3|NA
TGTGCCACCAGCAGAGATCAAGGCCGAATGGATTTT
CATSRDQGRMDF
>TRBV4-2|NA|TRBJ1-2|NA
TGTGCCAGCAGCCAAGATATGAGCGAATACTATGGCTACACCTTC
CASSQDMSEYYGYTF
>TRBV5-4|NA|TRBJ2-3|NA
TGTGCCAGCAGCTTGGGGCGGGATCCTAGCACAGATACGCAGTATTTT
CASSLGRDPSTDTQYF
>TRBV29-1|TRBD1|TRBJ2-1|NA
TGCAGCGTCGCCTGGACAGGGGGAAATAGCAATGAGCAGTTCTTC
CSVAWTGGNSNEQFF
>TRBV27|TRBD1|TRBJ2-6|NA
TGTGCCAGCAGTCGGGGACAGGGGTTGGTCTCTGGGGCCAACGTCCTGACTTTC
CASSRGQGLVSGANVLTF
>TRBV4-2|NA|TRBJ1-4|NA
TGTGCCAGCAGCCAAGGAGGGGTTCGTGAAAAACTGTTTTTT
CASSQGGVREKLFF
>TRBV6-1|TRBD1|TRBJ1-1|few
TGTGCCAGCCCTGGACAGGGGCAATGGGAAGCTTTCTTT
CASPGQGQWEAFF
>TRBV19|TRBD1|TRBJ2-7|NA
TGTGCCAGTAGTACGACAGGGGTCACCTACGAGCAGTACTTC
CASSTTGVTYEQYF
>TRBV29-1|NA|TRBJ1-1|NA
TGCAGCGTTGAAGGCGGGGGCACTGAAGCTTTCTTT
CSVEGGGTEAFF
>TRBV11-2|NA|TRBJ1-2|NA
TGTGCCAGCAGCTCCCTGGCAGGGCTCTATGGCTACACCTTC
CASSSLAGLYGYTF
>TRBV7-8|NA|TRBJ2-3|few
TGTGCCAGCAGCGCGCCAGGGGGGGGCGGGTCAGATACGCAGTATTTT
CASSAPGGGGSDTQYF
>TRBV18|NA|TRBJ1-1|NA
TGTGCCAGCTCCCCCGCGATGGAGTTCGGACAGCCGGTTCTTAAAATGAACACTGAAGCTTTCTTT
CASSPAMEFGQPVLKMNTEAFF
>TRBV4-3|NA|TRBJ1-1|once
TGCGCCAGCAGCCAAGGAGCAGGGATCTCTGAAGCTTTCTTT
CASSQGAGISEAFF
>TRBV29-1|TRBD1|TRBJ1-2|NA
TGCAGCGGGGGGACAGTTTCCGTCGGCTACACCTTC
CSGGTVSVGYTF
>TRBV7-3|NA|TRBJ2-3|NA
TGTGCCAGCAGCCTGACGGGCCCAGATACGCAGTATTTT
CASSLTGPDTQYF
>TRBV11-2|NA|TRBJ1-2|NA
TGTGCCAGCAGCTTAGCTGTATCGGGGGGCTACACCTTC
CASSLAVSGGYTF
>TRBV19|NA|TRBJ2-5|NA
TGTGCCAGTAGCATCTCAACGGGGGGCTTGAGAAAGACCCAGTACTTC
CASSISTGGLRKTQYF
>TRBV10-3|NA|TRBJ1-3|NA
TGTGCCATCAATAATGACAGCTCTGGAAACACCATATATTTT
CAINNDSSGNTIYF
>TRBV5-1|NA|TRBJ2-2|NA
TGCGCCAGCAGCTTGGATGAACTCCGCACCGGGGAGCTGTTTTTT
CASSLDELRTGELFF
>TRBV5-1|NA|TRBJ1-2|NA
TGCGCCAGCAGCCAGGACCCCGGGGGCTATGGCTACACCTTC
CASSQDPGGYGYTF
>TRBV19|NA|TRBJ1-2|NA
TGTGCCAGTAGTATGCAGGGTTTTGGCTACACCTTC
CASSMQGFGYTF
>TRBV28|NA|TRBJ2-3|NA
TGTGCCAGTACGATAGGAGGGGCGGATACGCAGTATTTT
CASTIGGADTQYF
>TRBV7-6|NA|TRBJ2-2|once
TGTGCCAGCAGCACTCCCAGGGTAAACACCGGGGAGCTGTTTTTT
CASSTPRVNTGELFF
>TRBV23-1|NA|TRBJ2-3|NA
TGCGCCAGCAGTCCCTTTACTAGCACAGATACGCAGTATTTT
CASSPFTSTDTQYF
>TRBV5-1|TRBD1|TRBJ2-2|NA
TGCGCCAGCAGCCCCGGACAGGGGGCGGTCGGGGAGCTGTTTTTT
CASSPGQGAVGELFF
>TRBV29-1|NA|TRBJ2-1|NA
TGCAGCGTTGAAGATGTGGGGCCTCAGGGGCTCAATGAGCAGTTCTTC
CSVEDVGPQGLNEQFF
>TRBV7-9|TRBD2|TRBJ2-1|NA
TGTGCCAGCAGCTTAGCGATGGGACTAGCGAACAATGAGCAGTTCTTC
CASSLAMGLANNEQFF
>TRBV19|NA|TRBJ2-3|NA
TGTGCCAGACGCCCGAAGACAACTAGCACAGATACGCAGTATTTT
CARRPKTTSTDTQYF
>TRBV5-4|TRBD2|TRBJ2-1|once
TGTGCCAGCAGCTTAAGACTAGCGGGAGCCGATGAGCAGTTCTTC
CASSLRLAGADEQFF
>TRBV28|NA|TRBJ1-3|NA
TGTGCCAGCAGTTTCCCGAGTCCTGGAAACACCATATATTTT
CASSFPSPGNTIYF
>TRBV2|NA|TRBJ2-5|NA
TGTGCCAGCAGTGAAGCCGGTGCCACGGAGACCCAGTACTTC
CASSEAGATETQYF
>TRBV5-5|NA|TRBJ2-2|NA
TGTGCCAGCAGCTTGGGGGCAGGAATCGGGGAGCTGTTTTTT
CASSLGAGIGELFF
>TRBV5-1|NA|TRBJ2-7|NA
TGCGCCAGCAGCTTGGCCGGACGTCAAGAATACGAGCAGTACTTC
CASSLAGRQEYEQYF
>TRBV7-8|NA|TRBJ1-3|NA
TGTGCCAGCAGCTACAGGGCATACGCTGGAAACACCATATATTTT
CASSYRAYAGNTIYF
>TRBV2|TRBD1|TRBJ2-7|NA
TGTGCCGGGGAGACAGGGTCCGAGCAGTACTTC
CAGETGSEQYF
>TRBV9|NA|TRBJ1-3|once
TGTGCCAGCAGCCCCGGATGGTCTGGAAACACCATATATTTT
CASSPGWSGNTIYF